What follows are 27 T cell receptor beta chains derived from one specimen sequenced in a study of blood T cell repertoires in COVID-19. Data came from immunoSEQ multiplex PCR; TCRdb stores just in-frame clones and leaves some out. This sample has about 120,000 clones, with 70% to 90% found just once. The material sequenced was peripheral blood. The receptors derive from a man aged 50 to 59 with acute or convalescent COVID-19.

The gene calls are TRBV12-2 and TRBJ1-5; whether TRBD1, the table's D call, matches the DNA was not checked. TRBV12-2 is a pseudogene locus. The CDR3 loop spans 17 amino acids. The CDR3 region has the DNA TGTGCAAGTCGCTGTAGGTCCCCCAGGCATAGCAATCAGCCCCAGCATTTT. It translates to CASRCRSPRHSNQPQHF.

There are a few counts of this clone. This sequence joins TRBV11-3 and TRBJ1-1, with D tentatively TRBD1 (5 bases). Between the trimmed V and J ends, which lost 4 bases and 4 bases, there was a span of 13 bases. CDR1 is SGHNT and CDR2 is YENEEA in the germline V gene. This CDR3 comprises 14 residues. Written as DNA, the CDR3 is TGTGCCAGCAGCTCAGGCGGACACACCACTGAAGCTTTCTTT. The encoded protein is CASSSGGHTTEAFF.

This CDR3 is CASSPLNIVNTEAFF. The CDR3 nucleotides read TGTGCCAGCAGCCCCCTCAACATCGTGAACACTGAAGCTTTCTTT. The chain combines TRBV3-1 (or the pseudogene TRBV3-2) with TRBJ1-1, with D unresolved. Trimming shortened V by 4 bases and J by 0 bases, and 12 bases separated the two germline ends. CDR3 size: 15 residues. CDR1 and CDR2 from the germline V gene are LGHDT and YNNKEL (reference sequence).

The chain carries TRBV5-1 and TRBJ1-2, with D unresolved. This CDR3 region has 13 residues. Germline CDR1 is SGHRS and CDR2 is YFSETQ. The germline V and J ends were trimmed by 0 bases and 7 bases, with 10 bases remaining between them. CDR3 region: CASSLVSGSGYTF. The CDR3, as DNA: TGCGCCAGCAGCTTGGTTTCCGGGTCTGGCTACACCTTC.

The chain recombines TRBV27 with TRBJ1-1; 9 nucleotides match TRBD1. Germline CDR1 MNHEY, CDR2 SMNVEV (reference sequence). The length of the CDR3 is 13 residues. V trimming: 6 bases; J trimming: 10 bases; junction bases outside the gene matches: 9. The CDR3 nucleotides read TGTGCCAGCAGCCCCGGGACAGGGACGAGAGCTTTCTTT. This translates into CASSPGTGTRAFF.

In its sample, this clone was seen once. The chain uses TRBV10-3 and TRBJ1-1, with 8 bases fitting TRBD1. CDR3 length: 13 residues. V gave up 7 bases and J gave up 3 bases; unmatched junction bases: 4. Germline V CDR1 and CDR2: ENHRY, SYGVKD. This CDR3 reads CAITTGEDTEAFF. In DNA form, the CDR3 reads TGTGCCATCACGACAGGGGAGGACACTGAAGCTTTCTTT.

The chain joins TRBV6-2 or TRBV6-3 to TRBJ1-5; TRBD1 is a possible D gene (6 bases). Trimming took 0 bases from V and 14 from J, leaving 20 bases between them. Germline V lookup: CDR1 MNHEY, CDR2 SVGEGT. This CDR3 is built from 15 residues. CDR3 amino acids: CASSYSNRDPNRKHF. The CDR3 nucleotides read TGTGCCAGCAGTTACTCGAACAGGGACCCTAACAGAAAGCATTTT.

The V and J genes are TRBV3-1 (or the pseudogene TRBV3-2) and TRBJ2-2; D is unclear. Germline CDR1 and CDR2: LGHDT and YNNKEL (reference sequence). Trimming removed 5 bases at V and 7 bases at J, with 8 bases between. This CDR3 has 12 amino acids. The CDR3 is CASSVYVGELFF. DNA for the CDR3: TGTGCCAGCAGCGTGTATGTCGGGGAGCTGTTTTTT.

This rearrangement joins TRBV11-2 to TRBJ1-1, with TRBD1 matching 9 bases. V shed 5 bases, J shed 5 bases, and the junction held 15 bases outside the gene matches. Germline V gene sequence: CDR1 SGHAT, CDR2 FQNNGV. The CDR3 covers 17 residues. The CDR3 loop reads CASSVPGTGNRRTEAFF. CDR3 sequence (DNA): TGTGCCAGCAGCGTACCCGGGACAGGGAATCGTCGAACTGAAGCTTTCTTT.

V usage is TRBV7-9 and J usage is TRBJ2-1; D is possibly TRBD1 (6 bases). This CDR3 has 16 residues. Germline V lookup: CDR1 SEHNR, CDR2 FQNEAQ (reference sequence). V was clipped by 3 bases and J by 0 bases, with 12 bases between them. The CDR3 loop is CASSFSQGPSYNEQFF. The DNA of the CDR3 is TGTGCCAGCAGCTTCTCCCAGGGGCCCTCCTACAATGAGCAGTTCTTC.

The genes are TRBV5-8 and TRBJ2-5; 16 nucleotides align to TRBD2. Germline assignment: CDR1 SGHTS and CDR2 YDEGEE. Trimming took 0 bases from V and 5 from J; bases not matched to a gene: 7. This CDR3 comprises 18 residues. CDR3 in amino acids: CASSLEGLAGGPRETQYF. The DNA for the CDR3 is TGTGCCAGCAGCTTGGAGGGACTAGCGGGAGGGCCTCGGGAGACCCAGTACTTC. Combining the CDR3 with reference TRBV5-8 and TRBJ2-5 gives the whole variable domain EAGVTQSPTHLIKTRGQQATLRCSPISGHTSVYWYQQALGLGLQFLLWYDEGEERNRGNFPPRFSGRQFPNYSSELNVNALELEDSALYLCASSLEGLAGGPRETQYFGPGTRLLVL.

The chain carries TRBV2 and TRBJ2-7; no reliable D call. The CDR3 loop spans 13 amino acids. Germline V gene lookup returns CDR1 SNHLY and CDR2 FYNNEI. V was pared by 0 bases and J by 5 bases, with 8 bases between. The CDR3 loop is CASSEAEFHEQYF. CDR3 coding DNA: TGTGCCAGCAGTGAAGCGGAGTTTCACGAGCAGTACTTC.

The gene calls are TRBV3-1 (or the pseudogene TRBV3-2) and TRBJ1-2; D is undetermined. The CDR3 is 12 amino acids. Trimming stripped 1 base from V and 5 bases from J, with 5 bases between. The germline gives CDR1 LGHDT, CDR2 YNNKEL (reference sequence). DNA for the CDR3: TGTGCCAGCAGCCAAGCTAGTTATGGCTACACCTTC. It encodes CASSQASYGYTF.

V gene TRBV5-6 combines with J gene TRBJ2-1; perhaps TRBD1 as D (6 bases). CDR1 is SGHDT, CDR2 YYEEEE, per germline. The CDR3 sequence is 16 residues long. Trimming shortened V by 7 bases and J by 1 base, and 18 bases separated the two germline ends. CDR3 bases: TGTGCCAGCGTAAGTTCAGGGACAAGGTCCTACAATGAGCAGTTCTTC. This codes for CASVSSGTRSYNEQFF.

V usage is TRBV4-1 and J usage is TRBJ2-3, with D possibly TRBD1 on 6 matching bases. Trimming removed 0 bases from V and 0 bases from J, with 13 bases in between. Per the germline V gene, CDR1 is MGHRA and CDR2 is YSYEKL. The CDR3 is made up of 17 amino acids. In DNA form, the CDR3 reads TGCGCCAGCAGCCAAGAAGGGGCAGGGGTAAGCACAGATACGCAGTATTTT. Translating it yields CASSQEGAGVSTDTQYF.

CDR3 bases: TGTGCCAGCAGCAGGGGGCGCCTGTTTTTT. Protein product: CASSRGRLFF. The chain joins TRBV11-2 to TRBJ2-2; 7 positions agree with TRBD1. The CDR3 is 10 residues long. The germline V gene encodes CDR1 SGHAT and CDR2 FQNNGV. The V gene end was trimmed by 5 bases and the J gene end by 14 bases; junction bases not matched to a gene: 2.

The V call is TRBV7-2, the J call TRBJ1-2; D gene unclear. Germline values: CDR1 SGHTA, CDR2 FQGNSA. Trimming stripped 4 bases from V and 4 bases from J, with 16 bases between. This CDR3 contains 15 residues. Here the CDR3 DNA reads TGTGCCAGCAGCTCCGGTCCGGGAGAAGGCTATGGCTACACCTTC. Protein sequence: CASSSGPGEGYGYTF.

The J gene is TRBJ1-5, the V gene TRBV2; D is possibly TRBD1 (6 bases). Deletions cut 7 bases from V and 4 bases from J, with 14 bases between. The CDR3 has 14 amino acids. Germline values: CDR1 SNHLY, CDR2 FYNNEI. The CDR3, as DNA: TGTGCCAGCAAGTCCGGGACACAAAATCAGCCCCAGCATTTT. Translation: CASKSGTQNQPQHF.

The CDR3 loop reads CASSLASGGNTIYF. The CDR3 region has the DNA TGTGCCAGCAGCTTAGCCTCCGGTGGAAACACCATATATTTT. The chain links TRBV7-9 to TRBJ1-3; D is unclear. Per germline, CDR1 SEHNR and CDR2 FQNEAQ (reference sequence). Trimming removed 0 bases from V and 3 bases from J, with 6 bases in between. The CDR3 consists of 14 residues.

Remarks on this clone: A junction end diverges from the germline sequence, so it may reflect a read error. The gene calls are TRBV7-7 and TRBJ2-1; 7 nucleotides match TRBD2. The CDR3 length is 16 residues. CDR1 and CDR2 (germline): SSHAT, FNYEAQ (reference sequence). CDR3 amino acids: CASSPLGGSGYNEQFF. In DNA form, the CDR3 reads TGTGCTAGCAGCCCACTGGGCGGGAGTGGATACAATGAGCAGTTCTTC.

The chain recombines TRBV5-4 with TRBJ2-3; a weak D match, TRBD2 (5 bases). The ends were cut back, 6 bases at V and 7 bases at J, with 18 bases in the middle. CDR1 SGHNT and CDR2 YYREEE come from the germline V gene (reference sequence). The CDR3 extends over 14 amino acids. CDR3 amino acids: CASIPRGETNTQYF. CDR3 in DNA: TGTGCCAGCATCCCACGGGGAGAGACGAATACGCAGTATTTT.

This chain uses TRBV12-5 with TRBJ2-5; 7 positions agree with TRBD1. The CDR3 totals 13 residues. Germline V gene sequence: CDR1 LGHNT, CDR2 FRNRAP. The ends lost 7 bases at V and 4 bases at J; junction bases unmatched: 6. CDR3 region: CASALGTAETQYF. Written as DNA, the CDR3 is TGTGCTAGTGCCCTCGGGACAGCAGAGACCCAGTACTTC.

The CDR3 DNA reads as TGCGCCAGCAGCTTGGCCCATTCGGGGGAAATCTTTCTCAATGAGCAGTTCTTC. Its protein product is CASSLAHSGEIFLNEQFF. This chain connects TRBV5-1 to TRBJ2-1, with a possible D match to TRBD2 (6 bases). V was clipped by 0 bases and J by 6 bases, with 22 bases between them. In germline, CDR1 is SGHRS, CDR2 YFSETQ. This CDR3 spans 18 amino acids.

The V gene is TRBV19, the J gene TRBJ1-5; no clear D. The CDR3 runs to 14 residues. From germline, CDR1 is LNHDA and CDR2 SQIVND (reference sequence). Trimming took 5 bases from V and 4 from J, leaving 12 bases between them. CDR3 nucleotides: TGTGCCAGTAGTTACGACTCGCGGAATCAGCCCCAGCATTTT. Residues: CASSYDSRNQPQHF.

The J gene is TRBJ1-1, the V gene TRBV4-1; no clear D gene. Germline V lookup: CDR1 MGHRA, CDR2 YSYEKL. Between the trimmed V and J ends, which lost 2 bases and 4 bases, there was a span of 14 bases. CDR3 length: 15 amino acids. In nucleotides, the CDR3 is TGCGCCAGCAGCCAATCTACGGCTCGGGGCACTGAAGCTTTCTTT. Protein product: CASSQSTARGTEAFF.

This chain joins TRBV24-1 and TRBJ1-1, with D maybe TRBD1 (6 bases). There are 15 residues in the CDR3. Per germline, CDR1 KGHDR and CDR2 SFDVKD. Between the trimmed V and J ends, which lost 3 bases and 3 bases, there was a span of 13 bases. CDR3 nucleotides: TGTGCCACCAGTGATGCCCGAGGGGGAGACACTGAAGCTTTCTTT. As protein: CATSDARGGDTEAFF.

This clone has a single count. The V call is TRBV27, the J call TRBJ2-3; D remains unclear. The V end lost 8 bases, the J end lost 1 base, and 13 bases lay between the germline ends. Germline V gene sequence: CDR1 MNHEY, CDR2 SMNVEV (reference sequence). The CDR3 totals 14 residues. The DNA of the CDR3 is TGTGCCAGCGGTCGAGGTGGTCGCACAGATACGCAGTATTTT. Amino acid sequence: CASGRGGRTDTQYF.